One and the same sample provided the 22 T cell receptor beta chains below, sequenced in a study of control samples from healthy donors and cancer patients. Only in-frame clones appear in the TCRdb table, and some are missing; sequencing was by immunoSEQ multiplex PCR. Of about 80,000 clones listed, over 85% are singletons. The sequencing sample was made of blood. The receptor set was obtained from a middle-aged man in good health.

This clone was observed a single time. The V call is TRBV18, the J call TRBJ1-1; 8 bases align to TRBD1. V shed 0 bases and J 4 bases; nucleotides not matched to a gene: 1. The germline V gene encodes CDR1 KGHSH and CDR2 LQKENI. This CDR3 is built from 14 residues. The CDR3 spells CASSPPQGATEAFF. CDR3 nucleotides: TGTGCCAGCTCACCACCGCAGGGGGCCACTGAAGCTTTCTTT. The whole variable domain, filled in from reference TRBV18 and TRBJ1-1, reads NAGVMQNPRHLVRRRGQEARLRCSPMKGHSHVYWYRQLPEEGLKFMVYLQKENIIDESGMPKERFSAEFPKEGPSILRIQQVVRGDSAAYFCASSPPQGATEAFFGQGTRLTVV.

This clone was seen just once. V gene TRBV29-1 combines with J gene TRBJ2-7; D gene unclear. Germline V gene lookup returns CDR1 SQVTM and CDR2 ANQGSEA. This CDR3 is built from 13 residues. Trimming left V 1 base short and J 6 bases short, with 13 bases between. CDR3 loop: CSVEARVSSEQYF. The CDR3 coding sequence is TGCAGCGTTGAAGCCCGGGTTAGCAGCGAGCAGTACTTC.

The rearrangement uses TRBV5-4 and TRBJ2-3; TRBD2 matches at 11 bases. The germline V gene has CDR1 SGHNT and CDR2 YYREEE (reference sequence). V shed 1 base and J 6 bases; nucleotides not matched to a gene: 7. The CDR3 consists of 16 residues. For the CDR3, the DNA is TGTGCCAGCAGCTTGTATGGGACTAGCGGTCCCGATACGCAGTATTTT. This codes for CASSLYGTSGPDTQYF.

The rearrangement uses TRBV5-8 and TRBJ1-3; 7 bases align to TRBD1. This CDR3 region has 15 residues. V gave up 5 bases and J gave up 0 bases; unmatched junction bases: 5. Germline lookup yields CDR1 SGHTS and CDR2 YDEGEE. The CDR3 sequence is CASRLGQASGNTIYF. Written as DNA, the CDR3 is TGTGCCAGCAGACTCGGACAGGCCTCTGGAAACACCATATATTTT.

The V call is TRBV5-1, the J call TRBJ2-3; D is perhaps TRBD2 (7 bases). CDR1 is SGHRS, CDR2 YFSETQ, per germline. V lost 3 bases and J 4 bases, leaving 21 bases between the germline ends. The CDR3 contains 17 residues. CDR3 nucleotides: TGCGCCAGCAGCTCCAAGCAGAGCGGGACATGGGCAGATACGCAGTATTTT. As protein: CASSSKQSGTWADTQYF.

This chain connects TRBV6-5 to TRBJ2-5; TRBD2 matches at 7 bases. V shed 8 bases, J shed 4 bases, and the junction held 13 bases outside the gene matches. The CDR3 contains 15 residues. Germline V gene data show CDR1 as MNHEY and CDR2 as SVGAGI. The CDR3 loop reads CASCLETGGGETQYF. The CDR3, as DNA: TGTGCCAGCTGTCTCGAAACTGGGGGGGGAGAGACCCAGTACTTC.

CDR3: CASSKGVGGTGVNSPLHF. CDR3 nucleotide sequence: TGTGCCAGCAGCAAAGGGGTTGGGGGGACAGGCGTTAATTCACCCCTCCACTTT. V and J are TRBV21-1 and TRBJ1-6; the DNA was not used to check the table's D call, TRBD1. TRBV21-1 is a listed pseudogene. The CDR3 contains 18 residues.

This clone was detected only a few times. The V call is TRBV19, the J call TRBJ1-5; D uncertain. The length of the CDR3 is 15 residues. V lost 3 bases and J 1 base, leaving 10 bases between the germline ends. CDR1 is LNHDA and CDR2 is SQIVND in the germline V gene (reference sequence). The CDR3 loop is CASSIGRRSNQPQHF. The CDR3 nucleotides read TGTGCCAGTAGTATCGGGCGGCGGAGCAATCAGCCCCAGCATTTT.

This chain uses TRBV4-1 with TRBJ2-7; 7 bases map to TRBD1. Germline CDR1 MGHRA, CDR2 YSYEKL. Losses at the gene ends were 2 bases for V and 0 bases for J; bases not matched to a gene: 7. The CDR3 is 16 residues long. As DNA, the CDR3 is TGCGCCAGCAGCCAAACCCGGACAGGACTCTCCTACGAGCAGTACTTC. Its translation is CASSQTRTGLSYEQYF.

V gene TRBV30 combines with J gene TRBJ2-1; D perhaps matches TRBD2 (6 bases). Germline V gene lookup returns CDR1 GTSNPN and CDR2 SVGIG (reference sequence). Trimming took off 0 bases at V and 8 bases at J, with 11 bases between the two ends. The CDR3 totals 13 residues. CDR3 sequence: CAWSVLGRYEQFF. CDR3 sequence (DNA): TGTGCCTGGAGTGTTCTGGGGAGGTATGAGCAGTTCTTC. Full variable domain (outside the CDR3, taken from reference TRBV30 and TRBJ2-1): SQTIHQWPATLVQPVGSPLSLECTVEGTSNPNLYWYRQAAGRGLQLLFYSVGIGQISSEVPQNLSASRPQDRQFILSSKKLLLSDSGFYLCAWSVLGRYEQFFGPGTRLTVL.

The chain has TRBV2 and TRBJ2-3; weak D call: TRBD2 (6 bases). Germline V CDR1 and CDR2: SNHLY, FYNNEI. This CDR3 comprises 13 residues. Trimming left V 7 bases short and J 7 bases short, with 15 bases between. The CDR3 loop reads CASTRRGPNTQYF. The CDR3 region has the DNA TGTGCCAGCACTCGGCGGGGCCCCAATACGCAGTATTTT.

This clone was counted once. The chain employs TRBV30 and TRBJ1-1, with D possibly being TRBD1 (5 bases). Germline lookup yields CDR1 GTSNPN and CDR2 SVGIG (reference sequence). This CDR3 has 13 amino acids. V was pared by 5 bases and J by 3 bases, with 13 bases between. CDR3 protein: CAWDGGQYTEAFF. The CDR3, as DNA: TGTGCCTGGGATGGAGGACAATACACTGAAGCTTTCTTT.

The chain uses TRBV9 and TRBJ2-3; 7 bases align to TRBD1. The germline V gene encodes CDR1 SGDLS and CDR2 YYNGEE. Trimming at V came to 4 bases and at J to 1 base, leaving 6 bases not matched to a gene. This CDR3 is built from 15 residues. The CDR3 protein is CASSTPTGGTDTQYF. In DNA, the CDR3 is TGTGCCAGCAGCACTCCTACAGGGGGCACAGATACGCAGTATTTT. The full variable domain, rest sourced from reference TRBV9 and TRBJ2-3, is DSGVTQTPKHLITATGQRVTLRCSPRSGDLSVYWYQQSLDQGLQFLIQYYNGEERAKGNILERFSAQQFPDLHSELNLSSLELGDSALYFCASSTPTGGTDTQYFGPGTRLTVL.

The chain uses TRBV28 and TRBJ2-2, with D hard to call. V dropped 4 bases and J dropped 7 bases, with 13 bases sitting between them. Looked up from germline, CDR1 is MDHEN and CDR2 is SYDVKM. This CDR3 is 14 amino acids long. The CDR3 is CASSSNLRVGELFF. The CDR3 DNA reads TGTGCCAGCAGTTCTAATCTCAGAGTCGGGGAGCTGTTTTTT.

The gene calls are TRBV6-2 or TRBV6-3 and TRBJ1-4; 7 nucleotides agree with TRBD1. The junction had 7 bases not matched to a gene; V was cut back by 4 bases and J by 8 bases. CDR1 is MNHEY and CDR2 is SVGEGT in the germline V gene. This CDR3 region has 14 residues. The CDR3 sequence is CASSSNRGYEKLFF. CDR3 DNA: TGTGCCAGCAGTTCAAACAGGGGATACGAAAAACTGTTTTTT.

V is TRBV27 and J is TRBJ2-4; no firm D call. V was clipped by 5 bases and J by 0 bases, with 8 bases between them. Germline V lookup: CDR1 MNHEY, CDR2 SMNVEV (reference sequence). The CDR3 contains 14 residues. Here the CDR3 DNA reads TGTGCCAGCAGTCCACTCTCAGCCAAAAACATTCAGTACTTC. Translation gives CASSPLSAKNIQYF.

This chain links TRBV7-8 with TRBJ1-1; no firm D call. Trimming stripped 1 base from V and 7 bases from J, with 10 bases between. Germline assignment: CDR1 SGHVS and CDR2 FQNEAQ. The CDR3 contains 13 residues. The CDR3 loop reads CASSLGYGSEAFF. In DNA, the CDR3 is TGTGCCAGCAGCTTAGGGTACGGCAGTGAAGCTTTCTTT.

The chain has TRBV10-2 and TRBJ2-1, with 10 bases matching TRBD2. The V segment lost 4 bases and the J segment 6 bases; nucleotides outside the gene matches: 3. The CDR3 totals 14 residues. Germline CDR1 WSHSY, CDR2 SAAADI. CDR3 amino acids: CASSAGTSVNEQFF. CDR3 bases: TGCGCCAGCAGTGCAGGGACTAGCGTCAATGAGCAGTTCTTC.

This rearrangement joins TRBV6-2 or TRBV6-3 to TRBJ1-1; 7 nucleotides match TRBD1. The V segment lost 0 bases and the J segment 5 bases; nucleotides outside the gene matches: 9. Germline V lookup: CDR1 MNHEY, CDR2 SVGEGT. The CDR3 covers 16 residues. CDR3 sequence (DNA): TGTGCCAGCAGTTACTCGTATCGACAGGGAGAAACTGAAGCTTTCTTT. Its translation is CASSYSYRQGETEAFF.

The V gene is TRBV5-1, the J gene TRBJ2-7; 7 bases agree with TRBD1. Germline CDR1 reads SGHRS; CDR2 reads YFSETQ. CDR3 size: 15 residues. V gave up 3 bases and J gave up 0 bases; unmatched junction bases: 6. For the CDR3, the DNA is TGCGCCAGCAGCTCAGACAGGGTGAGCTCCTACGAGCAGTACTTC. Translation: CASSSDRVSSYEQYF.

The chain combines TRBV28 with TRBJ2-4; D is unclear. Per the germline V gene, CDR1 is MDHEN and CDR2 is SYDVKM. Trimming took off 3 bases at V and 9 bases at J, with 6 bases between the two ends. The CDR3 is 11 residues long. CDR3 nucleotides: TGTGCCAGCAGTTTTCAAAGCATTCAGTACTTC. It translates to CASSFQSIQYF. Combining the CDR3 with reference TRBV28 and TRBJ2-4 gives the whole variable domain DVKVTQSSRYLVKRTGEKVFLECVQDMDHENMFWYRQDPGLGLRLIYFSYDVKMKEKGDIPEGYSVSREKKERFSLILESASTNQTSMYLCASSFQSIQYFGAGTRLSVL.

Here the CDR3 reads CASSPNFVLGVGYTF. The DNA for the CDR3 is TGTGCCAGCAGTCCCAACTTCGTACTAGGGGTTGGCTACACCTTC. The V and J genes are TRBV25-1 and TRBJ1-2; a weak D match, TRBD1 (5 bases). CDR1 is MGHDK, CDR2 SYGVNS, per germline. This CDR3 contains 15 residues. Trimming shortened V by 5 bases and J by 7 bases, and 20 bases separated the two germline ends.